This T cell receptor (beta chain) is from a study of blood T cells in healthy people across ages (dated by TCRdb to the mid-2010s). About the study as a whole: Template switching captured roughly one uniquely barcoded TCR beta cDNA molecule per two T cells in model experiments. To avoid experimental bias, donors of different ages were distributed randomly across sequencing lanes. The donors were split into four age groups: young (average about 16 years), middle-aged (about 40), aged (over 55) and long-lived (under 90). The study analyzed two additional independent replicas of 1 million unique cDNA reads from the same blood draw for two donors, one aged 18 to 30 and one aged 80 or older. Using deep sequencing normalized with unique cDNA molecular identifiers, the study measured how TCR beta repertoire diversity changes with age.

At the junction V is shortened by 3 bases and J by 4 bases, with 18 bases in between. From the germline V gene, CDR1 is KGHSH and CDR2 is LQKENI. The CDR3 sequence holds 16 residues, the cysteine and phenylalanine included. Only the CDR3 part of the read is kept: 48 bases, read in frame from the first base. This clonotype was seen at least ten times. Its antigen has not been determined. Within one base of it there is no much larger clone, and no base qualities were kept. The approximately 39 donors, aged 6 to 90 years, were systemically healthy Caucasian individuals from Russia. Each donor gave ten milliliters of peripheral blood, drawn into EDTA-treated Vacutainer tubes. Ficoll-Paque density-gradient centrifugation was used to isolate PBMCs, with at least 7 million per sample. Trizol reagent was used to extract total RNA from the PBMCs, yielding at least 5 micrograms per sample. For every donor, an aliquot of PBMCs went through flow cytometry to measure the percentages of naive CD45RAhigh/CD27high T cells.

Receptor libraries were prepared by 5' RACE. The run used an Illumina HiSeq 2500. A second PCR of roughly 7 to 11 cycles was performed with a sample-barcoded 5' primer and a J-beta primer mix. A unique molecular identifier was introduced onto each TCR beta cDNA molecule by a template-switch 5' adaptor carrying 12 random nucleotides. Each sample yielded at least 2.5 million CDR3-containing paired-end reads. First-strand cDNA synthesis was performed from all RNA using the Mint cDNA synthesis kit, with priming by a TRBC-specific oligonucleotide. Following uracil-DNA glycosylase treatment, a first 18-cycle PCR with universal primers M1SS and BC2_uni_R was performed on all cDNA. Regarding the original processing steps: Each sample was normalized by randomly selecting 1 million high-quality reads, each carrying a distinct molecular identifier. Reads sharing molecular identifiers were discarded rather than binned into consensus sequences. MiTCR, with a Q25 quality threshold and the strictest error-elimination algorithm, was used for CDR3 identification, clonotype clustering and error correction. A nonparametric unseen species model with Euler transformation was used to estimate lower-bound total TCR beta diversity. TCRdb reworked the public reads: Q25 trimming with fastp, MiXCR clone assembly, productive beta chains retained. Rows merge per CDR3 protein into single entries with the most common DNA and genes. The V and J calls were not made by the authors but by TCRdb's processing. Recorded for this sample are approximately 810,000 distinct CDR3 sequences; about 30% of them occurred a single time. The ten top clones hold around a sixth of the sample.

The paper as a whole reports these results and caveats: Because the CMV infection status of the donors was unknown, age-related changes in expanded clonotypes may potentially have been confounded. Compared with the aged group, the long-lived group had more naive CD4+ T cells, fewer expanded clones and increased TCR diversity, a pattern suggesting age selection. A strong correlation was found between observed TCR beta diversity and the percentage of naive T cells measured by flow cytometry. As age increased, observed TCR beta diversity per million T cells dropped in a roughly linear way, and a significant reduction was already evident by age about 40. Bulk unsorted PBMC profiling prevented conclusive comparison of naive and antigen-experienced compartments. Estimates of total diversity from one million sequenced T cells were regarded as lower bounds and underestimates.

The sequencing input was blood. Here the chain combines TRBV18 and TRBJ2-5; the D gene assignment is ambiguous. This receptor was obtained from a woman older than 75 in good health. The CDR3 protein: CASSPGVVALGETQYF. The nucleotide sequence reads TGTGCCAGCTCACCTGGGGTCGTCGCCTTGGGAGAGACCCAGTACTTC. The CDR3 plus the reference TRBV18 and TRBJ2-5 genes for the other parts give the full variable domain: NAGVMQNPRHLVRRRGQEARLRCSPMKGHSHVYWYRQLPEEGLKFMVYLQKENIIDESGMPKERFSAEFPKEGPSILRIQQVVRGDSAAYFCASSPGVVALGETQYFGPGTRLLVL.